These T cell receptor beta chains were read from a single sample in a study of Ad26.COV2.S vaccination and SARS-CoV-2 variants. Profiling relied on immunoSEQ multiplex PCR, and the TCRdb table lists in-frame clones only, not all of them. Of hundreds of thousands of clones in the sample, around 86% are singletons; the top ten hold roughly 3.1%. Material: peripheral blood, obtained in a trial of Ad26.COV2.S vaccine versus placebo. Source of these receptors: a person aged 18-60 years who received the Ad26.COV2.S COVID-19 vaccine or a placebo. Both conserved end residues are part of each CDR3. The order of the fields is clone size, J gene, V gene, D gene, CDR3 protein, CDR3 DNA. D genes are given only for firm matches. Clone sizes are given selectively: once, few, many, or a class where the clone is expanded.

clone size: .; J gene: TRBJ2-4; V gene: TRBV6-1; D gene: .; CDR3 protein: CASSEGGLGIQYF; CDR3 DNA: TGTGCCAGCAGTGAAGGGGGGCTAGGTATTCAGTACTTC
clone size: .; J gene: TRBJ1-2; V gene: TRBV5-1; D gene: TRBD1; CDR3 protein: CASSLAGVSGQGYTF; CDR3 DNA: TGCGCCAGCAGCTTGGCCGGTGTCTCGGGACAGGGGTACACCTTC
clone size: few; J gene: TRBJ2-2; V gene: TRBV5-1; D gene: .; CDR3 protein: CASSLWTDPGELFF; CDR3 DNA: TGCGCCAGCAGCTTGTGGACAGATCCCGGGGAGCTGTTTTTT
clone size: .; J gene: TRBJ2-7; V gene: TRBV11-3; D gene: TRBD2; CDR3 protein: CASSPTTSGGWNEQYF; CDR3 DNA: TGTGCCAGCAGCCCTACGACTAGCGGGGGGTGGAACGAGCAGTACTTC
clone size: .; J gene: TRBJ2-7; V gene: TRBV27; D gene: .; CDR3 protein: CASSLGAGNEQYF; CDR3 DNA: TGTGCCAGCAGTTTGGGGGCAGGGAACGAGCAGTACTTC
clone size: .; J gene: TRBJ1-1; V gene: TRBV12-3/TRBV12-4; D gene: .; CDR3 protein: CATTSGPTTEAFF; CDR3 DNA: TGTGCCACTACCTCGGGACCCACCACTGAAGCTTTCTTT
clone size: .; J gene: TRBJ2-1; V gene: TRBV3-1/TRBV3-2; D gene: .; CDR3 protein: CASSPLKTAYSYNEQFF; CDR3 DNA: TGTGCCAGCAGCCCCTTAAAGACAGCCTACTCCTACAATGAGCAGTTCTTC
clone size: .; J gene: TRBJ2-7; V gene: TRBV5-6; D gene: .; CDR3 protein: CASSVEPDYFENSYEQYF; CDR3 DNA: TGTGCCAGCAGCGTAGAGCCGGACTACTTTGAGAACTCCTACGAGCAGTACTTC
clone size: .; J gene: TRBJ2-2; V gene: TRBV7-2; D gene: TRBD1; CDR3 protein: CASSPYGQELFTGELFF; CDR3 DNA: TGTGCCAGCAGCCCTTACGGACAGGAGTTGTTCACCGGGGAGCTGTTTTTT
clone size: .; J gene: TRBJ1-2; V gene: TRBV16; D gene: TRBD1; CDR3 protein: CASSRTGEYGYTF; CDR3 DNA: TGTGCCAGCAGCCGGACAGGGGAATATGGCTACACCTTC
clone size: .; J gene: TRBJ1-2; V gene: TRBV9; D gene: TRBD1; CDR3 protein: CASSERGGQGTGGYTF; CDR3 DNA: TGTGCCAGCAGCGAGAGAGGGGGACAGGGAACCGGTGGCTACACCTTC
clone size: .; J gene: TRBJ1-2; V gene: TRBV2; D gene: .; CDR3 protein: CASTRSVSYGYTF; CDR3 DNA: TGTGCCAGCACCCGTTCAGTGAGCTATGGCTACACCTTC
clone size: once; J gene: TRBJ2-7; V gene: TRBV12-3/TRBV12-4; D gene: .; CDR3 protein: CASSLAGSYEQYF; CDR3 DNA: TGTGCCAGCAGTTTAGCGGGCAGCTACGAGCAGTACTTC
clone size: .; J gene: TRBJ1-5; V gene: TRBV27; D gene: .; CDR3 protein: CASSLESGAHNQPQHF; CDR3 DNA: TGTGCCAGCAGTTTAGAGTCCGGGGCCCACAATCAGCCCCAGCATTTT
clone size: .; J gene: TRBJ2-3; V gene: TRBV7-2; D gene: .; CDR3 protein: CASSPGPSGTDTQYF; CDR3 DNA: TGTGCCAGCAGCCCAGGTCCTAGCGGCACAGATACGCAGTATTTT
clone size: .; J gene: TRBJ2-1; V gene: TRBV12-3/TRBV12-4; D gene: TRBD2; CDR3 protein: CASSYGGANEQFF; CDR3 DNA: TGTGCCAGCAGTTACGGGGGGGCCAATGAGCAGTTCTTC
clone size: once; J gene: TRBJ2-2; V gene: TRBV6-5; D gene: .; CDR3 protein: CASMGIGELFF; CDR3 DNA: TGTGCCAGCATGGGTATCGGGGAGCTGTTTTTT